This TCR beta chain was captured by sequencing in a study of post-analysis software for immune sequencing data. Study-wide findings and caveats: Those with multiple sclerosis, the patient group, showed significantly lower normalized Chao1 diversity than controls. Roughly five TRBV segments appeared more often in patients than in controls, and TRBV5-6, TRBV5-1 and TRBV20-1 were among these. Samples made in the same batch grouped tightly together by F measure.

The V end lost 2 bases, the J end lost 2 bases, and 17 bases lay between the germline ends. The germline V gene has CDR1 SGHTA and CDR2 FQGNSA. The CDR3 contains 17 residues. Carried by the TCR beta cDNA libraries were unique molecular identifiers. TCRdb re-called the PCR reads with MiXCR, one entry per CDR3 protein. Of 700,000 to 800,000 distinct CDR3 sequences listed, approximately 30% are singletons. This clonotype was seen a single time. Its antigen is still unknown. V is TRBV7-2 and J is TRBJ2-3, with D hard to call. The sample was blood. The source of this sequence is a girl aged 5-17 years with multiple sclerosis. CDR3 in DNA: TGTGCCAGCAGCTTAAGAGGTCTGGCCGCCCTCACAGATACGCAGTATTTT. It translates to CASSLRGLAALTDTQYF.